The clone carrying this T cell receptor beta chain was counted between two and nine times. These data originate in a study of T cells after yellow fever vaccination. TCRdb reprocessed the 5' RACE reads with MiXCR, giving one entry per CDR3 protein. The table includes 150,000 to 200,000 distinct CDR3 sequences, approximately 10% detected once. The CDR3 is 14 amino acids. The V gene's germline CDR1 is SEHNR and CDR2 FQNEAQ (reference sequence). Deletions cut 3 bases from V and 4 bases from J, with 7 bases between. This sequence was found in a man younger than 35 who received the YFV17D yellow fever vaccine. The chain couples TRBV7-9 to TRBJ1-6; D gene ambiguous. The specimen was CD8+ T cells sorted from PBMCs, collected 15 days after the yellow fever booster vaccination. The chain's CDR3 is CASSFRMYNSPLHF. The CDR3 bases are TGTGCCAGCAGCTTCAGGATGTATAATTCACCCCTCCACTTT.